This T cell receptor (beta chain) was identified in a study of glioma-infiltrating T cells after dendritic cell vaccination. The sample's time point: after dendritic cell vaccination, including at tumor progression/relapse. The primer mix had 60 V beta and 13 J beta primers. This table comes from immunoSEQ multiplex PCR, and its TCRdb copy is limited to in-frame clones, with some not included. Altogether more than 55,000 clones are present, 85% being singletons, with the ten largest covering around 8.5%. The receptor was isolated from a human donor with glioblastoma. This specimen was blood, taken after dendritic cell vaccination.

As DNA, the CDR3 is TGTGCCAGCAGATTAATACAGGGGAAATACAATGAGCAGTTCTTC. It specifies CASRLIQGKYNEQFF. V is TRBV11-2 and J is TRBJ2-1; TRBD1 agrees at 7 bases. This CDR3 is 15 amino acids long. The V gene end was trimmed by 6 bases and the J gene end by 4 bases; junction bases not matched to a gene: 9. CDR1 SGHAT and CDR2 FQNNGV come from the germline V gene. Combining the CDR3 with reference TRBV11-2 and TRBJ2-1 gives the whole variable domain EAGVAQSPRYKIIEKRQSVAFWCNPISGHATLYWYQQILGQGPKLLIQFQNNGVVDDSQLPKDRFSAERLKGVDSTLKIQPAKLEDSAVYLCASRLIQGKYNEQFFGPGTRLTVL.